Presented here are 2 T cell receptor beta chains from one specimen sequenced in a study of early T cells in non-severe SARS-CoV-2 infection. TCRdb used MiXCR to reprocess the 5' RACE reads, holding one entry per CDR3 protein. The data contain tens of thousands of distinct CDR3 sequences, roughly 16% of them singletons. The sequencing sample was made of whole blood. The receptors come from an adult who was a healthcare worker with PCR-confirmed SARS-CoV-2 infection or an uninfected control (not recorded which).

This clonotype was observed a few times. The chain has TRBV29-1 and TRBJ1-3, with 7 bases fitting TRBD1. With V trimmed by 6 bases and J by 1 base, 12 bases remained unmatched. CDR1 and CDR2 (germline): SQVTM, ANQGSEA. The CDR3 consists of 16 residues. CDR3 nucleotide sequence: TGCAGCGTGCTCCTCCTGGGCAGGGGGTCTGGAAACACCATATATTTT. Amino acid sequence: CSVLLLGRGSGNTIYF.

The V gene is TRBV6-6, the J gene TRBJ2-7, with D possibly TRBD1 on 5 matching bases. The V gene's germline CDR1 is MNHNY and CDR2 SVGAGI (reference sequence). This CDR3 has 15 amino acids. Trimming removed 5 bases at V and 2 bases at J, with 16 bases between. In nucleotides, the CDR3 is TGTGCCAGCAGTGGAACGACAGCTACTACCTACGAGCAGTACTTC. This encodes CASSGTTATTYEQYF.